This TCR beta chain was profiled in a study of T cell repertoires in cytomegalovirus infection. Looking at the study overall: CMV infection plus the matching HLA type was flagged by public TCR beta signatures.

MiXCR, applied by TCRdb to the reads, yields one record per CDR3 protein. This sample carries 740,000 or so distinct CDR3 sequences, 35% of them seen once, and the ten largest clones take 2.5% to 3.5%. CDR3 size: 13 residues. Trimming removed 9 bases from V and 10 bases from J, with 22 bases in between. Input material: PBMCs. The V gene is TRBV12-3 or TRBV12-4, the J gene TRBJ2-7; D may be TRBD1 (5 bases). The TCR sequence derives from a human donor in good health (CMV status not recorded). Some clones in this sample may be carry-over from other donors' samples. The CDR3 bases are TGTGCCAGAAGCCCCGAAGGGTGGGGCGATCAGTACTTC. Translating gives CARSPEGWGDQYF.